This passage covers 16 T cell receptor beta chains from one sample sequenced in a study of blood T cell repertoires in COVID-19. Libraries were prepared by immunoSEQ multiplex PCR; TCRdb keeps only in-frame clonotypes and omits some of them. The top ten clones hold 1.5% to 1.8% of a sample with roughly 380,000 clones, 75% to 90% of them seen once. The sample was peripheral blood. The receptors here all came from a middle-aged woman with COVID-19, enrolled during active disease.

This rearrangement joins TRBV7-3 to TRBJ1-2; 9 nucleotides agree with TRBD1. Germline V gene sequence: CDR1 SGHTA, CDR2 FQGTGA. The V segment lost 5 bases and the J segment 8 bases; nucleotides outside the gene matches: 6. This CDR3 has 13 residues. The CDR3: CASSATGGGGYTF. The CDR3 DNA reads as TGTGCCAGCAGCGCCACAGGGGGCGGCGGCTACACCTTC.

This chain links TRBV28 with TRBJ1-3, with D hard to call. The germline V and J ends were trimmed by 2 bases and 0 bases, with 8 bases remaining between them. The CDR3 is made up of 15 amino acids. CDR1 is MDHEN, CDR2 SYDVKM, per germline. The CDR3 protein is CASSLGRHSGNTIYF. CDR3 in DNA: TGTGCCAGCAGTTTAGGCAGACACTCTGGAAACACCATATATTTT.

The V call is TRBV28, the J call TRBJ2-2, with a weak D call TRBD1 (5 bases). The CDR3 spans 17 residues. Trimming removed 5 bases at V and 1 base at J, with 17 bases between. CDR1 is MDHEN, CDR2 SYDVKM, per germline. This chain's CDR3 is CASSRGITQGNTGELFF. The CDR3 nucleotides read TGTGCCAGCAGTAGGGGAATCACCCAGGGGAACACCGGGGAGCTGTTTTTT.

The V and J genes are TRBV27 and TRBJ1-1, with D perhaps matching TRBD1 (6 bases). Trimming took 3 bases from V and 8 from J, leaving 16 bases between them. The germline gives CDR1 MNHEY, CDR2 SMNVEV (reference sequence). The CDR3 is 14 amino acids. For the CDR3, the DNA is TGTGCCAGCAGTTTGTACCCAGGACAGCTCGAAGCTTTCTTT. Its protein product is CASSLYPGQLEAFF.

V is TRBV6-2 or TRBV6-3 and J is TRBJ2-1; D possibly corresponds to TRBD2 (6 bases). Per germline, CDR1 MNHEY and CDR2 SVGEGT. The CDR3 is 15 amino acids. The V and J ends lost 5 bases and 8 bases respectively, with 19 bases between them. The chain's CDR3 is CASSTGLFRGDEQFF. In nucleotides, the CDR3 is TGTGCCAGCAGTACCGGACTATTCAGAGGGGATGAGCAGTTCTTC.

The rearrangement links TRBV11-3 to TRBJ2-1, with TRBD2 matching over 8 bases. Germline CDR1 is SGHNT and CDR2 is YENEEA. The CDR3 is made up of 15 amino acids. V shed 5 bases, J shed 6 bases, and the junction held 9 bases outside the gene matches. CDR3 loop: CASSTGTSGRNEQFF. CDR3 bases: TGTGCCAGCAGCACCGGGACTAGTGGACGCAATGAGCAGTTCTTC.

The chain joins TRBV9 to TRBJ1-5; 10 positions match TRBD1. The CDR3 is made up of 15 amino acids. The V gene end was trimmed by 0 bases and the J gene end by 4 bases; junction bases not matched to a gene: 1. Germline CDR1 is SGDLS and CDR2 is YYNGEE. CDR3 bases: TGTGCCAGCAGCGTAGAGGGACAGGGGAATCAGCCCCAGCATTTT. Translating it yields CASSVEGQGNQPQHF.

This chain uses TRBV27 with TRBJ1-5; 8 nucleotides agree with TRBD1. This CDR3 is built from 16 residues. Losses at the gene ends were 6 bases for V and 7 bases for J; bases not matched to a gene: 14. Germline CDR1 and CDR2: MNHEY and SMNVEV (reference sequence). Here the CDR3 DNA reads TGTGCCAGCAGATCCAGGGGGCATCTATGGGGACAGCCCCAGCATTTT. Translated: CASRSRGHLWGQPQHF.

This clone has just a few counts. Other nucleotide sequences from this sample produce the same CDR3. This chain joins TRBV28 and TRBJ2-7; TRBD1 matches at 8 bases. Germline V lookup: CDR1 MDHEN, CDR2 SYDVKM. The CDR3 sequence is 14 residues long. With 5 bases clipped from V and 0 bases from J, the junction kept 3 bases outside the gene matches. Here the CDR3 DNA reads TGTGCCAGCAGTCGACAGGGGAGCTCCTACGAGCAGTACTTC. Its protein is CASSRQGSSYEQYF.

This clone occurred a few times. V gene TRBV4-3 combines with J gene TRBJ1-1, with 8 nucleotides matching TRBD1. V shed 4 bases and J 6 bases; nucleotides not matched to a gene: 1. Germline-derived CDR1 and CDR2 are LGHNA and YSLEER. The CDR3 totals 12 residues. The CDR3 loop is CASSRGQAEAFF. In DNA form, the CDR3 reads TGCGCCAGCAGCCGGGGACAGGCTGAAGCTTTCTTT.

As DNA, the CDR3 is TGTGCCACCAGTGATTTGCGGGGCGCGGGAAAGAAGACCTTATACGAGCAGTACTTC. It specifies CATSDLRGAGKKTLYEQYF. The chain is built from TRBV24-1 and TRBJ2-7; D perhaps matches TRBD2 (6 bases). Between the trimmed V and J ends, which lost 0 bases and 4 bases, there was a span of 24 bases. The CDR3 consists of 19 residues. Per germline, CDR1 KGHDR and CDR2 SFDVKD.

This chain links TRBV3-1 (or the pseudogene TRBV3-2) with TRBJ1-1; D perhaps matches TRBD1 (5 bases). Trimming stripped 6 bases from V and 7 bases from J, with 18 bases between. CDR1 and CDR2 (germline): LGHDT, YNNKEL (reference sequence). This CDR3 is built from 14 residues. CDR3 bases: TGTGCCAGCAGTTACCTGCGGGGGGAGCGTGAAGCTTTCTTT. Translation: CASSYLRGEREAFF.

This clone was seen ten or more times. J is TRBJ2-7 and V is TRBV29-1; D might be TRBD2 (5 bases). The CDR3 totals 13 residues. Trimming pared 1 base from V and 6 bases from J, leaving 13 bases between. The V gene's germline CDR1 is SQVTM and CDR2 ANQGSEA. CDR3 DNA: TGCAGCGTTGAAGTACGCCGGAGGACCGAGCAGTACTTC. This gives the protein CSVEVRRRTEQYF.

This chain's CDR3 is CATSEGTSGRFSDTQYF. CDR3 coding DNA: TGTGCCACCAGTGAAGGGACTAGCGGGAGATTCTCAGATACGCAGTATTTT. The chain recombines TRBV24-1 with TRBJ2-3; 14 nucleotides align to TRBD2. Germline CDR1 is KGHDR and CDR2 is SFDVKD. This CDR3 region has 17 residues. J lost 4 bases, V lost 4 bases, and 6 bases had no gene match.

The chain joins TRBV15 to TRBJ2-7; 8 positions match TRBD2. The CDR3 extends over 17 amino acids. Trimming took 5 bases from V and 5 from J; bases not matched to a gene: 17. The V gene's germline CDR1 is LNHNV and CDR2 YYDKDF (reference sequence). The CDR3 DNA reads TGTGCCACCAGCCTCCGCGGTTTAGCGGGGCCCGTCGACGAGCAGTACTTC. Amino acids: CATSLRGLAGPVDEQYF. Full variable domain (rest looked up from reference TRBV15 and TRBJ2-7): DAMVIQNPRYQVTQFGKPVTLSCSQTLNHNVMYWYQQKSSQAPKLLFHYYDKDFNNEADTPDNFQSRRPNTSFCFLDIRSPGLGDTAMYLCATSLRGLAGPVDEQYFGPGTRLTVT.

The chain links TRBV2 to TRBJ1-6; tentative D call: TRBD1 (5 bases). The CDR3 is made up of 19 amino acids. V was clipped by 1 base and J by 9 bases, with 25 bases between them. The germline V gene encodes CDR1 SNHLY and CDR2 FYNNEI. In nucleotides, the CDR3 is TGTGCCAGCAGTGAAGGACAGACAAGGCTTAAACCCATTCCTTCACCCCTCCACTTT. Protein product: CASSEGQTRLKPIPSPLHF.